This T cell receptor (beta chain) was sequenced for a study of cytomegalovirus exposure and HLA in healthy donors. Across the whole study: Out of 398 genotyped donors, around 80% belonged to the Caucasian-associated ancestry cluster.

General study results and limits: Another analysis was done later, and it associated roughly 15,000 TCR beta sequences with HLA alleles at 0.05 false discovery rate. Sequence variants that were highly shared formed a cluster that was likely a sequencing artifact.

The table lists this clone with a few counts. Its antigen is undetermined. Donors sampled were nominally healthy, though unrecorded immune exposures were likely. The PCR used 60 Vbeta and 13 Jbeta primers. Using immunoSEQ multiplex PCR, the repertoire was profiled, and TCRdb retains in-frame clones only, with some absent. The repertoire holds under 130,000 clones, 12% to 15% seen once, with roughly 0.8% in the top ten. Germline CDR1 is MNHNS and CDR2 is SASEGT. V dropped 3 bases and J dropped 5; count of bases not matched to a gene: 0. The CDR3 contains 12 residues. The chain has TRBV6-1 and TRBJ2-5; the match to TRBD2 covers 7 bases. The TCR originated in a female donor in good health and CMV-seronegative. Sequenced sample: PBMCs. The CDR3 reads CASSDGGETQYF. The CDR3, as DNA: TGTGCCAGCAGTGACGGGGGGGAGACCCAGTACTTC.